These 6 T cell receptor beta chains were all obtained from the same sample, sequenced in a study of blood T cell repertoires in COVID-19. The protocol was immunoSEQ multiplex PCR, while the TCRdb copy is restricted to in-frame clones and leaves out a portion. Here the sample spans 200,000 to 250,000 clones, 70% to 90% being singletons. The sample taken for sequencing was peripheral blood. Every receptor here comes from a woman aged 30 to 39 who had recovered from COVID-19.

The chain couples TRBV6-5 to TRBJ1-3; D remains unclear. Trimming took 2 bases from V and 4 from J, leaving 15 bases between them. The CDR3 is made up of 16 amino acids. Looked up from germline, CDR1 is MNHEY and CDR2 is SVGAGI. In nucleotides, the CDR3 is TGTGCCAGCAGTTACGGCGCGGGAGTGAGCGGAAACACCATATATTTT. This sequence encodes CASSYGAGVSGNTIYF.

The chain has TRBV18 and TRBJ2-5, with 9 nucleotides matching TRBD2. Germline CDR1 is KGHSH and CDR2 is LQKENI. Trimming at V came to 4 bases and at J to 3 bases, leaving 6 bases not matched to a gene. The CDR3 runs to 15 residues. CDR3 bases: TGTGCCAGCTCACTCAATAGCGGGGGAGAAGAGACCCAGTACTTC. Its protein product is CASSLNSGGEETQYF.

The chain recombines TRBV6-6 with TRBJ1-3; D uncertain. Trimming left V 10 bases short and J 0 bases short, with 10 bases between. This CDR3 spans 13 amino acids. Germline CDR1 is MNHNY and CDR2 is SVGAGI (reference sequence). The CDR3 here is CATAKSSGNTIYF. The CDR3 nucleotides read TGTGCCACTGCGAAAAGCTCTGGAAACACCATATATTTT.

The chain uses TRBV2 and TRBJ2-1; 9 nucleotides match TRBD2. The CDR3 has 15 amino acids. Germline V lookup: CDR1 SNHLY, CDR2 FYNNEI. J was trimmed by 4 bases and V by 2 bases; bases with no gene match: 3. CDR3 amino acids: CASSESLAGYNEQFF. The CDR3 bases are TGTGCCAGCAGTGAAAGCCTAGCGGGGTACAATGAGCAGTTCTTC. Complete variable domain (other parts from reference TRBV2 and TRBJ2-1): EPEVTQTPSHQVTQMGQEVILRCVPISNHLYFYWYRQILGQKVEFLVSFYNNEISEKSEIFDDQFSVERPDGSNFTLKIRSTKLEDSAMYFCASSESLAGYNEQFFGPGTRLTVL.

The chain uses TRBV9 and TRBJ1-3, with 7 bases lining up with TRBD1. Germline V lookup: CDR1 SGDLS, CDR2 YYNGEE. J gave up 4 bases and V 0 bases, and 10 bases lay outside the gene matches. This CDR3 comprises 17 residues. CDR3 DNA: TGTGCCAGCAGCGTAGCGTCTCAGGGGGTGACAGGAAACACCATATATTTT. Its translation is CASSVASQGVTGNTIYF.

V and J are TRBV6-2 or TRBV6-3 and TRBJ2-2; TRBD1 might be the D (6 bases). The CDR3 totals 13 residues. The germline gives CDR1 MNHEY, CDR2 SVGEGT. Trimming cost V 4 bases and J 4 bases, with 7 bases left between them. The CDR3 DNA follows: TGTGCCAGCAGTTCACAGGGCACCGGGGAGCTGTTTTTT. Protein: CASSSQGTGELFF.